This T cell receptor (beta chain) was sequenced for a study of molecular identifiers for immune sequencing clone quantification. Preparation of naive CD8 libraries involved roughly 18,000 to 1,100,000 sorted cells and 10%, 30% or 50% RNA. Study-level results: Detecting spiked Jurkat TCR RNA from one cell among more than 750,000 naive cells was reportedly possible. Clones that had above 20 RNA copies took up over 97% of effector molecules but under 1% in naive cells.

Previously reported methods and listed TCR primers produced the bulk TCR libraries. MiXCR, run by TCRdb on the PCR reads, gives a single entry per CDR3 protein. Of around 20,000 distinct CDR3 sequences in the sample, about 15% were seen once. This clonotype was detected many times. The antigen is not known. J gave up 3 bases and V 2 bases, and 10 bases lay outside the gene matches. CDR3 size: 16 residues. Germline V lookup: CDR1 MGHDK, CDR2 SYGVNS. The receptor's source is a human donor in good health. Some libraries in this study had Jurkat cell RNA spiked in. The sequenced sample consisted of naive CD8+ T cells from blood, with Jurkat cell RNA spiked in. The subset: FACS-sorted CD8+CD4-CCR7+CD45RA+ naive T cells. The chain carries TRBV25-1 and TRBJ2-7, with TRBD2 identical over 7 bases. The CDR3 region has the DNA TGTGCCAGCAGTGAAGGTGTTGCTAGCGGTTTCTACGAGCAGTACTTC. Its translation: CASSEGVASGFYEQYF.